This entry is about one TCR beta chain. These data come from a study of blood T cell repertoires in COVID-19. Whole-study context: Samples came from the United States, Italy and Spain, spanning acute and convalescent COVID-19.

TCRdb's copy holds only in-frame clones and misses some; the assay was immunoSEQ multiplex PCR. The sample lists 45,000 to 70,000 clones, 81% occurring once. This CDR3 comprises 15 residues. CDR1 and CDR2 from the germline V gene are MNHEY and SMNVEV (reference sequence). V gave up 6 bases and J gave up 4 bases, with 17 bases separating them. The rearrangement uses TRBV27 and TRBJ2-3; perhaps TRBD2 as D (6 bases). Sequenced: peripheral blood. The source of this sequence is an elderly woman with active or convalescent COVID-19. Written as DNA, the CDR3 is TGTGCCAGCAGCCATACTAGCTCGAGGTCAGATACGCAGTATTTT. It encodes CASSHTSSRSDTQYF.